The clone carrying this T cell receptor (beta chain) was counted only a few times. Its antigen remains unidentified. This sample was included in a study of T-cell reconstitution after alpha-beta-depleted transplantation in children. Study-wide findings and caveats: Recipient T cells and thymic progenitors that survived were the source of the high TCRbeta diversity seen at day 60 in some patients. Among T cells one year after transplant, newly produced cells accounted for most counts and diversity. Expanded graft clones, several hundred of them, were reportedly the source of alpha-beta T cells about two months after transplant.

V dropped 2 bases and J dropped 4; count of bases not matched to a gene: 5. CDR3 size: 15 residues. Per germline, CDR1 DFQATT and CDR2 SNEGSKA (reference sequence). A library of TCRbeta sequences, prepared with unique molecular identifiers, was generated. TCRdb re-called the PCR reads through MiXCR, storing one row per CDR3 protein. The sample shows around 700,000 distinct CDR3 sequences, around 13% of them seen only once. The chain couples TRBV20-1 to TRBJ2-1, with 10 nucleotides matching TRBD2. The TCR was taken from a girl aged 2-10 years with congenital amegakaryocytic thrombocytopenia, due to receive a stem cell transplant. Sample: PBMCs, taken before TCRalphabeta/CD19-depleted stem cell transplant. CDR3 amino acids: CSARQSGRVYNEQFF. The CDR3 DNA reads TGCAGTGCTAGACAAAGCGGGAGGGTGTACAATGAGCAGTTCTTC.